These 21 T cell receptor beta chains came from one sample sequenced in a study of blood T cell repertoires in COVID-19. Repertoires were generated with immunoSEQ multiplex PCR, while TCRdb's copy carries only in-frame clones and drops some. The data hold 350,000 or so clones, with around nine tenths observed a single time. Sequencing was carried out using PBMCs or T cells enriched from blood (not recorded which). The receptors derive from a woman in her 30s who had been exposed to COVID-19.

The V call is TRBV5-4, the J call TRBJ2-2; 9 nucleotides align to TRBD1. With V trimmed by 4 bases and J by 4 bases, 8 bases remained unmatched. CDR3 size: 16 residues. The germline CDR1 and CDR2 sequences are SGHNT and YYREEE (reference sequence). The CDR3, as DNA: TGTGCCAGCAGCCCCACACAGGGGGCGAGCACCGGGGAGCTGTTTTTT. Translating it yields CASSPTQGASTGELFF.

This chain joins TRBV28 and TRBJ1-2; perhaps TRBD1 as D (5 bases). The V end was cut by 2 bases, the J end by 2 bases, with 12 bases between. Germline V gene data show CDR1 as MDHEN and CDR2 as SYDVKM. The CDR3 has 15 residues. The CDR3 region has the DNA TGTGCCAGCAGTTTACACAGGATATTAAACTATGGCTACACCTTC. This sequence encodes CASSLHRILNYGYTF.

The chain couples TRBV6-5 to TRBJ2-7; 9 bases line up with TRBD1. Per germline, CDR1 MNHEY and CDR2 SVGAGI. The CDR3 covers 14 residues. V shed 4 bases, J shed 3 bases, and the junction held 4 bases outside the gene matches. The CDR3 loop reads CASSWDRADYEQYF. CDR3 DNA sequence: TGTGCCAGCAGTTGGGACAGGGCCGACTACGAGCAGTACTTC.

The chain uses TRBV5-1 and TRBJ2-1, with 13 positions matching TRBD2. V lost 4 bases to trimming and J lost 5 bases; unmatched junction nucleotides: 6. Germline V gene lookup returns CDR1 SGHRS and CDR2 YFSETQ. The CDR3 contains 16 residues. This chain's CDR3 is CASSPPGLAGNNEQFF. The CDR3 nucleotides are TGCGCCAGCAGCCCCCCGGGACTAGCGGGGAACAATGAGCAGTTCTTC.

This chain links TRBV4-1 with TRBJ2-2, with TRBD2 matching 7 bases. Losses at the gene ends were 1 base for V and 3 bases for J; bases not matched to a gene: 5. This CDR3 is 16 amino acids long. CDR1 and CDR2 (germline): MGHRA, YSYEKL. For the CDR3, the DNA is TGCGCCAGCAGCCAAGGGCGGGAGTGGGACACCGGGGAGCTGTTTTTT. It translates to CASSQGREWDTGELFF.

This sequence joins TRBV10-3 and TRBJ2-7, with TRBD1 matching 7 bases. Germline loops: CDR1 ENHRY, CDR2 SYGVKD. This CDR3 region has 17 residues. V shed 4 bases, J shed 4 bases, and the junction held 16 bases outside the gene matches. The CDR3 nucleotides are TGTGCCATCAGTGTCTGGTCAACAGGGGTCAGTAGTTACGAGCAGTACTTC. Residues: CAISVWSTGVSSYEQYF.

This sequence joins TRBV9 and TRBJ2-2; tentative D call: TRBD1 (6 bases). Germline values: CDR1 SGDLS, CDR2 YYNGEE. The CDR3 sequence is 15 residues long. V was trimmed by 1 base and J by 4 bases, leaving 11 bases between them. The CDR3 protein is CASSVPLGGTGELFF. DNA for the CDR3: TGTGCCAGCAGCGTACCGTTAGGGGGCACCGGGGAGCTGTTTTTT.

The CDR3 spells CASNTGGTYGYTF. CDR3 DNA sequence: TGTGCCAGCAACACAGGGGGGACCTATGGCTACACCTTC. The rearrangement joins TRBV25-1 to TRBJ1-2; TRBD1 matches at 8 bases. V was clipped by 7 bases and J by 4 bases; unmatched bases: 5. The CDR3 has 13 residues. CDR1 and CDR2 from the germline V gene are MGHDK and SYGVNS.

As DNA, the CDR3 is TGTGCCAGCAGCGTAACGGGGAATCAGCCCCAGCATTTT. Its protein product is CASSVTGNQPQHF. The chain is built from TRBV9 and TRBJ1-5; no firm D call. Deletions cut 1 base from V and 4 bases from J, with 6 bases between. Germline loops: CDR1 SGDLS, CDR2 YYNGEE. The CDR3 consists of 13 residues.

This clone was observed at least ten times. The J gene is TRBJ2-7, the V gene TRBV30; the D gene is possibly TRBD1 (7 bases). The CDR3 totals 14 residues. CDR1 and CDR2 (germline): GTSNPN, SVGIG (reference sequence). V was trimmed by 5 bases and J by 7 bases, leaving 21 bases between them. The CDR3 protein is CAWATSGGSGEQYF. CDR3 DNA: TGTGCCTGGGCTACCTCAGGGGGGTCTGGGGAGCAGTACTTC.

The CDR3, as DNA: TGTGCCAGCAGTTACGTCGCGGGAACTCAAGAGACCCAGTACTTC. This gives the protein CASSYVAGTQETQYF. The chain is built from TRBV6-5 and TRBJ2-5; D perhaps matches TRBD2 (6 bases). Germline V gene sequence: CDR1 MNHEY, CDR2 SVGAGI. The V end lost 2 bases, the J end lost 2 bases, and 12 bases lay between the germline ends. The CDR3 extends over 15 amino acids.

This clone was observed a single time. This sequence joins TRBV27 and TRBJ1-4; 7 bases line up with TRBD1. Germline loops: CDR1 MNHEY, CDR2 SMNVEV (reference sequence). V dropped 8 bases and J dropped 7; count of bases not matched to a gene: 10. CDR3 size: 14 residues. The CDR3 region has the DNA TGTGCCAGCGGAGGGGGCTTCCTTGGTGAAAAACTGTTTTTT. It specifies CASGGGFLGEKLFF.

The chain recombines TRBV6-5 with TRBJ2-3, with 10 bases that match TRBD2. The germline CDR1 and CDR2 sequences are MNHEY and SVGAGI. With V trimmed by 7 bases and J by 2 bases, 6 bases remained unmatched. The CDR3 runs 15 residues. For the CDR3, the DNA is TGTGCCAGCACCAAACTAGCGGGAAACACAGATACGCAGTATTTT. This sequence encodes CASTKLAGNTDTQYF.

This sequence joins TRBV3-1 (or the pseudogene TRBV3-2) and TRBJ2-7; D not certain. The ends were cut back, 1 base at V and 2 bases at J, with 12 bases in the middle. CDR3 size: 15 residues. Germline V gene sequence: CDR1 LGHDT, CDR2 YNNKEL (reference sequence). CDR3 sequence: CASSQGGVVTYEQYF. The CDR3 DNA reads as TGTGCCAGCAGCCAAGGAGGAGTCGTAACCTACGAGCAGTACTTC.

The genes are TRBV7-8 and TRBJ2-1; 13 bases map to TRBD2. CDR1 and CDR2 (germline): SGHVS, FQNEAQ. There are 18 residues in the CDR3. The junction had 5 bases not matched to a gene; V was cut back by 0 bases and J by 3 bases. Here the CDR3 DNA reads TGTGCCAGCAGCTTAGCCGGGACTAGCGGGACTATCTACAATGAGCAGTTCTTC. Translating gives CASSLAGTSGTIYNEQFF.

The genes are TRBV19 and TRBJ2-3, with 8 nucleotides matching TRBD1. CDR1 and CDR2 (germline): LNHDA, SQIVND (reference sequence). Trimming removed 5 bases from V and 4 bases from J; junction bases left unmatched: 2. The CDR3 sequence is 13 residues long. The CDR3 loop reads CASSQGAADTQYF. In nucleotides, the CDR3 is TGTGCCAGTAGTCAGGGGGCTGCAGATACGCAGTATTTT.

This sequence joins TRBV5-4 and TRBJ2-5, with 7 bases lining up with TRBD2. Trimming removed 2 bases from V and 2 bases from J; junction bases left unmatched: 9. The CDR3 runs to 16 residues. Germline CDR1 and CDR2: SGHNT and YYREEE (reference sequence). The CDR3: CASSFVPSGNQETQYF. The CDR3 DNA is TGTGCCAGCAGCTTTGTGCCTAGCGGAAATCAAGAGACCCAGTACTTC.

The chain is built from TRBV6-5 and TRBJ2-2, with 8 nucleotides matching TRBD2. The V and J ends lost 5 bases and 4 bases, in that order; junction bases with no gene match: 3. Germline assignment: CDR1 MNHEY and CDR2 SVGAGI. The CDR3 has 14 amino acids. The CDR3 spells CASSSGSGTGELFF. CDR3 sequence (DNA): TGTGCCAGCAGTAGCGGGAGTGGCACCGGGGAGCTGTTTTTT.

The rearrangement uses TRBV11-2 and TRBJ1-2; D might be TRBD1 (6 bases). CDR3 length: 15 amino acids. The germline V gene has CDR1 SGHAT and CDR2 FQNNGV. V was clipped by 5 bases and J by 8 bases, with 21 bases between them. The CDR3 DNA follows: TGTGCCAGCAGCCCCGGAGGGGGGGGACTGGTAGGCTACACCTTC. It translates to CASSPGGGGLVGYTF. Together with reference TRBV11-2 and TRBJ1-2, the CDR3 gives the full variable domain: EAGVAQSPRYKIIEKRQSVAFWCNPISGHATLYWYQQILGQGPKLLIQFQNNGVVDDSQLPKDRFSAERLKGVDSTLKIQPAKLEDSAVYLCASSPGGGGLVGYTFGSGTRLTVV.

The CDR3 DNA reads as TGTGCCAGCAGCTTAGCCATACAGGGTATGACTGAAGCTTTCTTT. Protein product: CASSLAIQGMTEAFF. The rearrangement links TRBV11-3 to TRBJ1-1; weak D call: TRBD1 (6 bases). CDR1 and CDR2 (germline): SGHNT, YENEEA. The V gene lost 1 base and the J gene lost 5 bases, with 14 bases spanning the gap. The CDR3 length is 15 residues.

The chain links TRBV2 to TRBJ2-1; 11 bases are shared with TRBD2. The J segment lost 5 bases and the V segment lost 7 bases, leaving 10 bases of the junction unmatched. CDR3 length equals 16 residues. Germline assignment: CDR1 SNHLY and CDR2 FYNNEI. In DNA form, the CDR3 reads TGTGCCAGCAACCTTCGACTAGCGGGGAGGGACAATGAGCAGTTCTTC. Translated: CASNLRLAGRDNEQFF. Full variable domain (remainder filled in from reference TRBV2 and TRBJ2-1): EPEVTQTPSHQVTQMGQEVILRCVPISNHLYFYWYRQILGQKVEFLVSFYNNEISEKSEIFDDQFSVERPDGSNFTLKIRSTKLEDSAMYFCASNLRLAGRDNEQFFGPGTRLTVL.